Many counts were recorded for the clone carrying this T cell receptor (beta chain). Each CDR3 protein is one row after TCRdb ran MiXCR on the reads. The table shows around 450,000 distinct CDR3 sequences, with 11% occurring only once. V lost 7 bases, J lost 7 bases, and 13 bases lay in between. There are 13 residues in the CDR3. Per germline, CDR1 MDHEN and CDR2 SYDVKM. This sample is drawn from a study of T cell repertoires in cytomegalovirus infection. The receptor comes from a human donor in good health (CMV status not recorded). Some clones in this sample may be carry-over from other donors' samples. The genes are TRBV28 and TRBJ1-4, with D perhaps TRBD1 (6 bases). The sequenced sample consisted of PBMCs. Here the CDR3 DNA reads TGTGCCAGCACACCGGGGGCCGGTGAAAAACTGTTTTTT. Its protein is CASTPGAGEKLFF.